This T cell receptor beta chain was identified during a study of cytomegalovirus exposure and HLA in healthy donors. Whole-study results and caveats: While the bulk of TCR sequences proved rare, some public TCRs turned up in many donors. CMV antigen specificity of a few CMV-associated chains was confirmed in vitro.

V shed 6 bases, J shed 9 bases, and the junction held 12 bases outside the gene matches. This CDR3 contains 15 residues. CDR1 is MNHEY, CDR2 SMNVEV, per germline (reference sequence). A note on this clone: The antigen is undetermined.

Amplification used 60 Vbeta primers and 13 Jbeta primers. Sequenced by immunoSEQ multiplex PCR; TCRdb stores in-frame clones only, minus some. Of 150,000 to 200,000 clones listed, roughly 80% are singletons. The clonotype originates from a man aged 50 to 59 in good health and CMV-seropositive. The specimen was PBMCs. V gene TRBV27 combines with J gene TRBJ2-1, with TRBD1 matching 9 bases. The CDR3 reads CASSPTGDRVIEQFF. CDR3 sequence (DNA): TGTGCCAGCAGCCCAACGGGGGACAGGGTGATTGAGCAGTTCTTC.